These 3 T cell receptor beta chains originate from one sample sequenced in a study of T cell clones after liver transplantation (dated by TCRdb to about 2019). The method behind the library was the immunoSEQ multiplex PCR assay. TCRdb mirrors the immuneACCESS table, restricted to in-frame sequences. Some clones are absent from its copies; in checked studies, under half trace to an unresolved V gene, and the reason for the others is unknown. The sample table shows around 100,000 clones, and under 90% are seen once. The ten largest clones add up to approximately 2.8% of the sample. Sequencing used CD4+ T cells from blood, obtained 45 to 50 months after liver transplant. The receptors shown here come from a human patient who received a liver transplant. Following a transplant, some T cells may be graft donor cells, not patient cells.

The chain is built from TRBV18 and TRBJ1-4; 8 bases map to TRBD1. The CDR3 totals 14 residues. In germline, CDR1 is KGHSH, CDR2 LQKENI. J was trimmed by 6 bases and V by 6 bases; bases with no gene match: 6. The DNA for the CDR3 is TGTGCCAGCTCCCCAACAGGGGGTGATGAAAAACTGTTTTTT. Translation: CASSPTGGDEKLFF.

The V call is TRBV6-5, the J call TRBJ1-4; TRBD1 aligns across 7 bases. The trim removed 6 bases at V and 7 bases at J, leaving 8 bases unmatched. CDR3 length: 14 amino acids. From germline, CDR1 is MNHEY and CDR2 SVGAGI. CDR3 sequence (DNA): TGTGCCAGCAGCACTGGGACAGCGCGTGAAAAACTGTTTTTT. This translates into CASSTGTAREKLFF.

V usage is TRBV6-1 and J usage is TRBJ2-3; 7 nucleotides match TRBD1. The CDR3 is made up of 15 amino acids. Germline CDR1 reads MNHNS; CDR2 reads SASEGT. The ends lost 4 bases at V and 0 bases at J; junction bases unmatched: 4. DNA for the CDR3: TGTGCCAGCAGTGTTGAAGGGGGCAGCACAGATACGCAGTATTTT. Amino acids: CASSVEGGSTDTQYF.